These T cell receptor beta chains were read from a single sample in a study of T cells in localized non-small cell lung cancer. Clones were read by immunoSEQ multiplex PCR, and TCRdb kept only the in-frame ones, dropping some. This sample has around 2,000 clones; about 25% occur once, and the top ten carry roughly 13%. The specimen comprised normal lung tissue next to the tumor, sampled before any cancer treatment. These receptors were collected from a woman aged 35 to 70 with stage I lung adenocarcinoma. Each CDR3 is given with its conserved first and last residue. The D gene is left open where the match is weak. For some rows the clone size is stated as once, few or many, or as a class when expanded; others skip it.

>TRBD2|TRBV6-8|TRBJ2-5|-
TGTGCCAGCAGTTTGAGACCGGTAGCGGGGAGAGATGTAAGAAAGACCCAGTACTTC
CASSLRPVAGRDVRKTQYF
>TRBD2|TRBV4-1|TRBJ2-1|medium-sized
TGCGCCAGCAGCCCTACCACAACCGTAGCGGGGGGGCGCGATGAGCAGTTCTTC
CASSPTTTVAGGRDEQFF
>TRBD2|TRBV9|TRBJ2-5|few
TGTGCCAGCAGCGTAGAGCAGCGGGGGGGCCAAGAGACCCAGTACTTC
CASSVEQRGGQETQYF
>-|TRBV5-1|TRBJ1-5|-
TGCGCCAGCCCGCCTTTTACTCAAGGCAATCAGCCCCAGCATTTT
CASPPFTQGNQPQHF
>-|TRBV19|TRBJ2-3|once
TGTGCCAGTAGTATCGTCTCTAGCATGACAGATACGCAGTATTTT
CASSIVSSMTDTQYF
>TRBD2|TRBV11-3|TRBJ2-1|few
TGTGCCAGCAGCTTAGAGAGCGGGGGGCAGGCTGAGCAGTTCTTC
CASSLESGGQAEQFF
>-|TRBV29-1|TRBJ2-2|-
TGCAGCGTTGAGGCCAGGGGCACCGGGGAGCTGTTTTTT
CSVEARGTGELFF
>TRBD2|TRBV9|TRBJ2-3|-
TGTGCCAGCAGCGTAGAGGGCGGCGGGGGGGCTCCTAGCACAGATACGCAGTATTTT
CASSVEGGGGAPSTDTQYF
>-|TRBV6-8|TRBJ2-1|large
TGTGCCAGCAGTTACAGTACCTACAATGAGCAGTTCTTC
CASSYSTYNEQFF
>-|TRBV9|TRBJ2-7|-
TGTGCCAGCAGCGCCCAGGCAGGGCGCGGCGGCGAGCAGTACTTC
CASSAQAGRGGEQYF
>-|TRBV30|TRBJ1-1|few
TGTGCCTGGATAAGTAAAATGAACACTGAAGCTTTCTTT
CAWISKMNTEAFF
>-|TRBV29-1|TRBJ2-2|-
TGCAGCGTTGGAGGGACCGGGGAGCTGTTTTTT
CSVGGTGELFF
>-|TRBV11-3|TRBJ1-1|-
TGTGCCAGCAGCTTGAGACGCCTGTGGACTGAAGCTTTCTTT
CASSLRRLWTEAFF
>-|TRBV5-1|TRBJ2-1|-
TGCGCCAGCAGCTCGAACGGGGGATCCTCCTACAATGAGCAGTTCTTC
CASSSNGGSSYNEQFF
>TRBD2|TRBV11-3|TRBJ2-2|-
TGTGCCAGCAGCTTATCAGGGACTAGCGGGAGCCGCGCGGATGGCGGGGAGCTGTTTTTT
CASSLSGTSGSRADGGELFF
>-|TRBV19|TRBJ1-2|few
TGTGCCAGTAGTATGACGGGCGATAACTATGGCTACACCTTC
CASSMTGDNYGYTF
>-|TRBV11-3|TRBJ1-1|-
TGTGCCAGCAGCTTTCCCCAGGGGATGAACACTGAAGCTTTCTTT
CASSFPQGMNTEAFF
>-|TRBV6-8|TRBJ1-1|-
TGTGCCAGCAGTTACCGTTCAATCGTATCCCAGAGGGCTCTACGTCGGGCTTTCTTT
CASSYRSIVSQRALRRAFF
>-|TRBV9|TRBJ2-3|medium-sized
TGTGCCAGCAGCGTAGGAGGTAGCCGCACAGATACGCAGTATTTT
CASSVGGSRTDTQYF
>-|TRBV6-8|TRBJ2-7|-
TGTGCCAGCAGTTACATCGGAGAGGCAACCGAGCAGTACTTC
CASSYIGEATEQYF
>TRBD1|TRBV6-8|TRBJ1-1|-
TGTGCCAGCAGTTCGACAGGGGGCGGGGTCACTGAAGCTTTCTTT
CASSSTGGGVTEAFF
>TRBD2|TRBV6-8|TRBJ2-5|-
TGTGCCATCAGTGGACTAGCGGGAGATCCTGTGCCCCAAGAGACCCAGTACTTC
CAISGLAGDPVPQETQYF
>-|TRBV6-8|TRBJ1-1|few
TGTGCCAGCAGTTACTCCGGGGGAGGGAACACTGAAGCTTTCTTT
CASSYSGGGNTEAFF
>-|TRBV9|TRBJ2-2|few
TGTGCCAGCAGCGTAGCTACGGGGAGGTCCACCGGGGAGCTGTTTTTT
CASSVATGRSTGELFF
>-|TRBV28|TRBJ1-2|-
TGTGCCAGCAGTCTACAGAGGGGCTATGGCTACACCTTC
CASSLQRGYGYTF
>-|TRBV11-3|TRBJ1-5|-
TGTGCCAGCAGCCGGGACCCGGAGAGCAATCAGCCCCAGCATTTT
CASSRDPESNQPQHF
>TRBD1|TRBV11-3|TRBJ1-2|few
TGTGCCAGCAGCTTTAGAGGGACAGGGAGAGACGGCTACACCTTC
CASSFRGTGRDGYTF
>-|TRBV9|TRBJ1-6|-
TGTGCCAGCAGCGTCCACGATAATTCACCCCTCCACTTT
CASSVHDNSPLHF
>-|TRBV7-8|TRBJ1-1|-
TGTGCCAGCAGCTTAAGTGCGGGCCCTGAAGCTTTCTTT
CASSLSAGPEAFF
>TRBD2|TRBV25-1|TRBJ2-7|-
TGTGCCAGCACCAGGGAGGGCGGCGCCTACGAGCAGTACTTC
CASTREGGAYEQYF